The clone carrying this T cell receptor (beta chain) was detected a few times. TCRdb keeps only in-frame clones here, not all; method: immunoSEQ multiplex PCR. Of nearly 30,000 clones in the sample, 80% are singletons; the top ten hold 46%. The data were taken from a study of blood T cell repertoires in COVID-19. The V and J ends lost 5 bases and 6 bases respectively, with 14 bases between them. CDR1 and CDR2 (germline): SEHNR, FQNEAQ (reference sequence). This CDR3 region has 14 residues. The chain recombines TRBV7-9 with TRBJ2-1; D remains ambiguous. The sample was peripheral blood. The sequence was obtained from a woman in her 70s with acute or convalescent COVID-19. CDR3 in amino acids: CASSLGSPFNEQFF. As DNA, the CDR3 is TGTGCCAGCAGCCTCGGGTCTCCCTTCAATGAGCAGTTCTTC.